The subject of this entry is one T cell receptor (beta chain). Its antigen is still unknown. Sorting based on CD45RO/CCR7/CD25/CD127/CD95/CD27 separated CD4+ naive, central memory, regulatory and stem cell-like memory cells. This sample was taken from a study of beta chain features in type 1 diabetes. Whole-study results and caveats: Diminished insertions and augmented deletions at VDJ junctions characterized type 1 diabetes patients.

The junction had 2 bases not matched to a gene; V was cut back by 4 bases and J by 3 bases. This CDR3 comprises 14 residues. Germline assignment: CDR1 SGHVS and CDR2 FNYEAQ. Reverse transcription of all isolated RNA meant that expressed TCRB transcripts were sequenced. Naive, central memory and regulatory T cell samples produced a mean of roughly 3.8 million reads. Clones were sequenced by immunoSEQ multiplex PCR, and TCRdb holds only the in-frame ones, with some missing. Of about 150,000 clones in the sample, over 8.5% are singletons; the top ten hold about 1.9%. This chain links TRBV7-6 with TRBJ1-1; TRBD1 aligns across 10 bases. The TCR comes from a man aged 18 to 30 in good health. Sequences were obtained from central memory CD4+ T cells from blood. As DNA, the CDR3 is TGTGCCAGCAGCTCCGGGACAGGGGACACTGAAGCTTTCTTT. It is translated as CASSSGTGDTEAFF.